The entry below gives a single T cell receptor (beta chain) sequence along with its context. The data are from a study of blood T cell repertoires in COVID-19. Study information: The origin of the acute and convalescent COVID-19 samples was the United States, Italy and Spain. The cDNA or gDNA used as material had been derived from T cells, B-cell-depleted T cells, or PBMCs.

J was trimmed by 2 bases and V by 5 bases; bases with no gene match: 6. The CDR3 spans 15 residues. Germline values: CDR1 SGHAT, CDR2 FQNNGV. Original data processing: Amplifying reference gene primers gave estimates of nucleated cell counts. Data came from immunoSEQ multiplex PCR; TCRdb stores just in-frame clones and leaves some out. The D gene and trimming were derived from the DNA, and the V and J assignments and clone size from that table. Of about 180,000 clones in the sample, 82% were seen once. The sequence was obtained from an elderly woman with active or convalescent COVID-19. The specimen sequenced was peripheral blood. This chain joins TRBV11-2 and TRBJ1-3; 7 nucleotides match TRBD1. The CDR3, as DNA: TGTGCCAGCAGCCGACCTACAGGGGCTGGAAACACCATATATTTT. Translating gives CASSRPTGAGNTIYF.